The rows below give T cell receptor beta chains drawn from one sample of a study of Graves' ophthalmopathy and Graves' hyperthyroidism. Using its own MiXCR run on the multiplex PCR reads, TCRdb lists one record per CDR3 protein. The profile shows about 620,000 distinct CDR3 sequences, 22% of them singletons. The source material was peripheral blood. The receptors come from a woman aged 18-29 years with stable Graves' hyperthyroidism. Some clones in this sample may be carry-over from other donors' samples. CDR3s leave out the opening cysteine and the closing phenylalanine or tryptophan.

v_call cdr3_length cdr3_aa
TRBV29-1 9 SVPQGNGYT
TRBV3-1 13 ASSQTDRVPIGYT
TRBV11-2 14 ASSPRPRQNTGELF
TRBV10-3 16 AISDQGTGGSGANVLT
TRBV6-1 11 ASSDGIIYGYT
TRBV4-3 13 ASSQDNRLNTEAF
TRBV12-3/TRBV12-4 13 ASSFRTGGRTEAC
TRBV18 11 ASSRRQDYEQY
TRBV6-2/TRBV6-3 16 ASSYPVTRSSNTGELF
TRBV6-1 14 ASSEMRQPNTGELF
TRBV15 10 ATARYQETQY
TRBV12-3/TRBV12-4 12 ASRRQGSDTEAF
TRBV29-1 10 SVVPHTGELF
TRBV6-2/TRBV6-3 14 ASSPRTDLSNQPQH
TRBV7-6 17 ASSDYRELAGRGTYEQY
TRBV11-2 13 ASSSRDFVSYEQY
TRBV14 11 ASSQAGRSEQY